This paragraph covers one T cell receptor beta chain sequence. Original methodology: Quantification of nucleated cells was approximated via reference gene primer amplification. Here immunoSEQ multiplex PCR was the method, and the copy in TCRdb shows in-frame clones only, minus some. That table gives V, J and clone size, and the DNA gave D and trimming. The sample records some 170,000 clones, about 88% being singletons. Participants' reported clinical history set cohort assignment. This record belongs to a study of blood T cell repertoires in COVID-19. On the study more broadly: Italy, Spain and the United States were the sources of the convalescent and acute COVID-19 samples. In each case, the material was cDNA or gDNA derived from T cells, B-cell-depleted T cells, or PBMCs.

The CDR3 runs 16 residues. Germline V gene data show CDR1 as LGHNA and CDR2 as YNFKEQ. V was cut by 4 bases and J by 2 bases, with 18 bases left in between. Material: PBMCs or T cells enriched from blood (not recorded which). The chain has TRBV4-2 and TRBJ2-7; D is uncertain. This TCR was sampled from a human donor with acute COVID-19. The donor label of this sample is uncertain. CDR3 DNA: TGTGCCAGCAGCCCCCGACATATAAGTAACACCTACGAGCAGTACTTC. Encoded protein: CASSPRHISNTYEQYF.